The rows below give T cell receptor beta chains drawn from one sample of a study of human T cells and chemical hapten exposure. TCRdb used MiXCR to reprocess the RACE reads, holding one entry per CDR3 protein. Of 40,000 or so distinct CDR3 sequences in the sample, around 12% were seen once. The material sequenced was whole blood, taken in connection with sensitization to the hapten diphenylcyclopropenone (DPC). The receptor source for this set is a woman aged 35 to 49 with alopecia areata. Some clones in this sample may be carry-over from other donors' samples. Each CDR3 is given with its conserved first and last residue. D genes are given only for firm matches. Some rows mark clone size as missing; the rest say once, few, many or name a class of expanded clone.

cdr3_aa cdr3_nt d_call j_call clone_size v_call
CASRGRESRATIPEAFF TGTGCCAGCAGAGGACGTGAATCCCGGGCAACCATCCCTGAAGCTTTCTTT . TRBJ1-1 many TRBV27
CSSRGISNTEAFF TGCAGCTCCCGCGGAATCTCGAACACTGAAGCTTTCTTT . TRBJ1-1 few TRBV29-1
CASRTTYTEAFF TGTGCCAGCAGGACCACTTACACTGAAGCTTTCTTT . TRBJ1-1 . TRBV6-2/TRBV6-3
CASSFHGNTEAFF TGTGCCAGCAGCTTCCACGGGAACACTGAAGCTTTCTTT . TRBJ1-1 . TRBV7-3
CASSPSGRPGANVLTF TGCGCCAGCAGCCCCTCCGGGAGGCCCGGGGCCAACGTCCTGACTTTC TRBD2 TRBJ2-6 many TRBV4-1
CASMIPAGAKNIQYF TGTGCCAGCATGATCCCAGCGGGAGCCAAAAACATTCAGTACTTC . TRBJ2-4 . TRBV28
CASSQTGDTEAFF TGTGCCAGCAGTCAGACGGGCGACACTGAAGCTTTCTTT . TRBJ1-1 few TRBV4-2
CAGRRYYEQYF TGTGCGGGGAGGCGCTACTACGAGCAGTACTTC . TRBJ2-7 many TRBV12-2
CASSPRDPAKNIQYF TGTGCCAGTAGCCCCCGGGACCCAGCCAAAAACATTCAGTACTTC . TRBJ2-4 many TRBV19
CASRLQGRAEAFF TGTGCCAGCAGATTACAGGGGAGAGCTGAAGCTTTCTTT TRBD1 TRBJ1-1 few TRBV28
CASKYRGFVKLSYNEQFF TGTGCCAGCAAGTACAGGGGCTTTGTCAAATTATCCTACAATGAGCAGTTCTTC TRBD1 TRBJ2-1 many TRBV2
CASSEAWGSSYNEQFF TGCGCCAGCAGTGAAGCTTGGGGTAGCTCCTACAATGAGCAGTTCTTC . TRBJ2-1 . TRBV10-1
CASSLVWDRLGSGANVLTF TGTGCCAGCAGCTTAGTTTGGGACAGGCTAGGCTCTGGGGCCAACGTCCTGACTTTC TRBD1 TRBJ2-6 few TRBV7-2
CASSEGVPGTGELFF TGTGCCAGCAGTGAAGGGGTGCCCGGCACCGGGGAGCTGTTTTTT . TRBJ2-2 many TRBV2
CASLGQGFYGYTF TGTGCCAGCCTGGGACAGGGTTTCTATGGCTACACCTTC TRBD1 TRBJ1-2 . TRBV28
CASTVTGTGGADYGYTF TGTGCCAGCACCGTAACCGGGACAGGGGGCGCGGACTATGGCTACACCTTC TRBD1 TRBJ1-2 large TRBV28
CASSPLAEEGKRTQYF TGTGCCAGCAGCCCCCTAGCGGAAGAGGGGAAGAGAACCCAGTACTTC TRBD2 TRBJ2-5 few TRBV3-1
CASNEAGDRSIYNEQFF TGCGCCAGCAATGAGGCGGGGGACAGATCAATTTACAATGAGCAGTTCTTC . TRBJ2-1 many TRBV5-1
CASSYKRGLGSNQPQHF TGTGCCAGCAGTTATAAACGGGGACTCGGGAGCAATCAGCCCCAGCATTTT . TRBJ1-5 many TRBV6-2/TRBV6-3
CSVTSGMAGELFF TGCAGCGTAACTAGCGGGATGGCCGGGGAGCTGTTTTTT TRBD2 TRBJ2-2 many TRBV29-1
CSGAPQFSGELFF TGCAGTGGAGCTCCACAATTCTCCGGGGAGCTGTTTTTT . TRBJ2-2 once TRBV20-1
CASSLGRTIQPQHF TGTGCCAGCAGTTTAGGTCGGACCATCCAGCCCCAGCATTTT . TRBJ1-5 many TRBV28
CATGQALGEQYF TGTGCCACCGGACAGGCCCTAGGCGAGCAGTACTTC TRBD1 TRBJ2-7 many TRBV24-1
CASSLTGTGNSPLHF TGTGCCAGCAGCCTGACCGGGACAGGAAATTCACCCCTCCACTTT TRBD1 TRBJ1-6 many TRBV3-1
CASSLRPTDTQYF TGTGCCAGCAGTCTCCGTCCCACAGATACGCAGTATTTT . TRBJ2-3 many TRBV7-2
CASSLVSGNGPQHF TGTGCCAGCAGCTTAGTTTCAGGCAATGGGCCCCAGCATTTT . TRBJ1-5 many TRBV11-2
CASSLMLERETQYF TGCGCCAGCAGCTTGATGCTGGAGAGGGAGACCCAGTACTTC . TRBJ2-5 many TRBV5-1
CASSLANNYGYTF TGTGCCAGCAGTTTAGCCAACAACTATGGCTACACCTTC . TRBJ1-2 . TRBV12-3/TRBV12-4
CASSQETGMLKAGELFF TGTGCCAGCAGCCAGGAGACAGGGATGTTGAAGGCCGGGGAGCTGTTTTTT TRBD1 TRBJ2-2 many TRBV7-6
CASSPLHF TGTGCCAGCTCACCCCTCCACTTT . TRBJ1-6 few TRBV6-5
CASSLVDRGRTGELFF TGCGCCAGCAGCTTGGTTGACAGGGGGCGTACCGGGGAGCTGTTTTTT TRBD1 TRBJ2-2 many TRBV5-1
CASRDTGGNEQFF TGTGCCAGTCGGGACACCGGGGGGAATGAGCAGTTCTTC . TRBJ2-1 many TRBV19
CASSLEWAGGSDEQFF TGTGCCAGCAGCTTAGAGTGGGCGGGAGGGTCGGATGAGCAGTTCTTC TRBD2 TRBJ2-1 few TRBV13
CSAKTRLGGYTF TGCAGTGCTAAGACACGCCTAGGGGGCTACACCTTC . TRBJ1-2 many TRBV20-1
CASSFGGVAYNEQFF TGCGCCAGCAGCTTTGGGGGAGTGGCTTACAATGAGCAGTTCTTC . TRBJ2-1 . TRBV5-1
CASTPSTFAANYGYTF TGTGCCAGCACCCCCTCAACATTTGCAGCTAACTATGGCTACACCTTC . TRBJ1-2 medium-sized TRBV6-1
CASRASGTYEQYF TGTGCCAGCAGAGCAAGCGGGACCTACGAGCAGTACTTC TRBD2 TRBJ2-7 . TRBV7-2
CASSHGQFSSYNEQFF TGTGCCAGCAGCCACGGACAGTTTAGCTCCTACAATGAGCAGTTCTTC . TRBJ2-1 few TRBV3-1
CASSTGTSGSDEQFF TGTGCCAGCAGCACCGGGACTAGCGGGAGCGATGAGCAGTTCTTC TRBD2 TRBJ2-1 many TRBV11-2